This T cell receptor (beta chain) comes out of a study of shared clonotypes between healthy human individuals (TCRdb year 2020). Concerning the study at large: The cohort included three men and a couple of women between 18 and 49 years of age. For each donor, CD4 naive and CD4 memory were each given three plates, CD8 naive was given two plates, and CD8 memory was given one plate. Blood TCR repertoires of a handful of healthy adults were deeply sequenced to estimate repertoire size and the extent of clonotype sharing between individuals. Different laboratories and diverse techniques were used to prepare libraries and sequence TCR repertoires, to increase sequencing depth and limit assay-specific biases. Between about 0.8 and 9.5 billion PBMCs per donor were obtained by leukapheresis.

The donors were healthy, HIV-negative adults who had no recently reported acute infections or vaccinations. Every donor was a Caucasian adult living in Nashville, Tennessee, USA. Magnetic negative selection was used to enrich CD4+ T cells, after which naive cells were positively selected on CD45RA and the negative fraction became the memory subset. After blood collection by leukapheresis, PBMCs were isolated using Ficoll-Histopaque density gradient centrifugation and then cryopreserved in the vapor phase of liquid nitrogen. Analytical flow cytometry was used to check the purity and quantity of each magnetically sorted T cell population. Genomic DNA was isolated from every sorted fraction and measured by UV absorbance on a Nanodrop 2000c. Summary of the overall study and its limitations: When four donors were compared, the shared fraction of clonotypes was about 5.2% for naive CD4, about 4% for naive CD8, 2% to 2.5% for memory CD4, and 0.35% to 0.4% for memory CD8. The genetic and exposure-history diversity represented was limited by the small number of donors. Rarefaction of sorted-subset datasets indicated incomplete sequencing despite the large sequencing depth. Clonotypes shared by all four sorted-subset donors showed higher generation probabilities than non-shared clonotypes. Sampling was limited to blood, and TCR repertoires in tissue likely differ from TCR repertoires in blood. Estimated clonotype richness was generally larger for naive than for memory subsets. Pairwise subsampling indicated that sequencing depth was expected to affect the degree of clonotype sharing among donors.

Using the deep immunoSEQ assay, TCR CDR3 regions were amplified from genomic DNA by multiplex PCR. Extracted genomic DNA from each cell subset was distributed evenly across all wells of several immunoSEQ 96-well plates, and each plate was treated as a replicate. Each replicate PCR for sorted subsets received 150 to 250 ng genomic DNA, equal to roughly 30,000 T cell genomes. Purified libraries were quantified with a Qubit 3.0 fluorometer, sized on a Bioanalyzer 2100, and re-quantified with the KAPA Library Quantification kit. Every immunoSEQ 96-well plate was sequenced on a separate single-read 150-cycle Illumina NextSeq 550 flow cell. From the authors' description of their analysis: The immunoSEQ output contained only junctional sequences without quality scores, so filtering could not match that applied to full-length reads. To assign V/J genes and CDR3, sequences were annotated against IMGT germline references using PyIR, a Python wrapper for IgBLAST v1.9. Reads were filtered out if the reads had weak V/J assignments (E-value above 1e-6), no CDR3, stop codons, out-of-frame junctions, or ambiguous translated residues. A V3J clonotype was defined by an identical inferred V gene, J gene, and CDR3 amino acid sequence. Percentage overlap between repertoires was computed as shared unique clonotypes divided by the size of the smaller repertoire. Richness of each repertoire was evaluated using RTK rarefaction, the Chao1 estimator, and Recon v2.1 estimates of unobserved clonotypes. Generation probabilities for all TCRbeta clonotypes obtained by the gDNA method from a handful of donors were computed using OLGA. What TCRdb holds here is the immuneACCESS table cut down to in-frame rearrangements. Part of the clones is not present; checked against another copy, under half of the missing clones reflect an unresolved V gene, and the others are unexplained. For V, J and clone size, that table is used; D and trimming come from the DNA. The sample has a few million clones on record, 85% to 95% of them singletons. The ten largest account for about 0.37% of the sample.

On this clone: The antigen this receptor binds is unknown. No quality values exist for individual bases; no much larger clone is one base distant.

Sequenced: naive CD4+ T cells from PBMCs. Read against the paper, the sample's cell subset or site label means: CD45RA+ positively selected. The receptor's source is a man aged 18-30 years in good health. Some clones in this sample may be carry-over from other donors' samples.

The bases are TGTGCCAGCTCACCCCGGACTGGGCCTGGAAACACCATATATTTT. This codes for CASSPRTGPGNTIYF. This chain joins TRBV18 to TRBJ1-3; no D gene call is confident. CDR1 is given as KGHSH and CDR2 as LQKENI, both from the germline V gene. Including cysteine and phenylalanine, the CDR3 has 15 amino acids. The sequence is cut down to CDR3 DNA, 45 bases in frame from base 1. The V and J ends are trimmed by 3 bases and 2 bases, leaving 11 bases between them.